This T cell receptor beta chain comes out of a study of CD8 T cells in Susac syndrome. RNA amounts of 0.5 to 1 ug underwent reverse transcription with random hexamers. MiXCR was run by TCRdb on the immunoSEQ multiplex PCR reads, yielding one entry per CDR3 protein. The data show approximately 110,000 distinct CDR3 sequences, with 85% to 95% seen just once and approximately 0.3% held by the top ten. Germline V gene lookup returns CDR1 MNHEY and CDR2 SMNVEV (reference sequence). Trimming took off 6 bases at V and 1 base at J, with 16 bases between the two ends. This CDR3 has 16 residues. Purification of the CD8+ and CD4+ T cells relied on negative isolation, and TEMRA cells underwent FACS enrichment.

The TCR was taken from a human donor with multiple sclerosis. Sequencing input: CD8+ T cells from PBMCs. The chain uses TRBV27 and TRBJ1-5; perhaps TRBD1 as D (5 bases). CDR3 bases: TGTGCCAGCAGCTCATCGGGGGTTCTGAGCAATCAGCCCCAGCATTTT. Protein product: CASSSSGVLSNQPQHF.